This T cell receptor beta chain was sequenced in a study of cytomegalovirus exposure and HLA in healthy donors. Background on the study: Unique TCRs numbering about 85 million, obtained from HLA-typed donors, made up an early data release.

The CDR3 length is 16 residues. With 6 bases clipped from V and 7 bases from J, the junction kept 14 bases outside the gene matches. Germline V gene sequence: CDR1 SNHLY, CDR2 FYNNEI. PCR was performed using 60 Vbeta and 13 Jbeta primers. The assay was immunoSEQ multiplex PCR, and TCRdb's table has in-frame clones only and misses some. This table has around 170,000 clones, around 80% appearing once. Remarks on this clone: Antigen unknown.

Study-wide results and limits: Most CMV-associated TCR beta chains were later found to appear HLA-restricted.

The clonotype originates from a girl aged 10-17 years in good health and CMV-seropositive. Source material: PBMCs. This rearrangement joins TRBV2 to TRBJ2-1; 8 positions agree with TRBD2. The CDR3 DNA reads TGTGCCAGCAGGCCAGCCTGGAGCGGGAGAGGGAATGAGCAGTTCTTC. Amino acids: CASRPAWSGRGNEQFF.